A selection of T cell receptor beta chains follows, all from one sample in a study of cytomegalovirus exposure and HLA in healthy donors. Sequenced by immunoSEQ multiplex PCR; TCRdb stores in-frame clones only, minus some. The top ten hold about 20% of the sample, which has approximately 79,000 clones, 79% seen once. Sequenced material: PBMCs. The receptors shown here come from a woman in her forties in good health and CMV-seropositive. Both conserved end residues are part of each CDR3. The D gene is left open where the match is weak. Size is stated for part of the rows, as once, few or many counts, or as a class when the clone is expanded.

CDR3nt: TGTGCCATAGAGAAAGGGGCAGGGGGCTACGAGCAGTACTTC; CDR3aa: CAIEKGAGGYEQYF; j_gene: TRBJ2-7; v_gene: TRBV10-3; d_gene: TRBD1; abundance: NA
CDR3nt: TGTGCCAGCAGTGACGCGGGGGGGAGCCCTAGCACAGATACGCAGTATTTT; CDR3aa: CASSDAGGSPSTDTQYF; j_gene: TRBJ2-3; v_gene: TRBV6-1; d_gene: TRBD2; abundance: NA
CDR3nt: TGTGCCTGGGGGTGGGGCAGGTTAAATGAAAAACTGTTTTTT; CDR3aa: CAWGWGRLNEKLFF; j_gene: TRBJ1-4; v_gene: TRBV30; d_gene: NA; abundance: once
CDR3nt: TGTGCCAGCAGCTTGGACTTATGGAACACTGAAGCTTTCTTT; CDR3aa: CASSLDLWNTEAFF; j_gene: TRBJ1-1; v_gene: TRBV5-5; d_gene: NA; abundance: few
CDR3nt: TGTGCCTGGAGCGTGGACCGGACAGGGGGGTACAGAGGGCAGTTCTTC; CDR3aa: CAWSVDRTGGYRGQFF; j_gene: TRBJ2-1; v_gene: TRBV30; d_gene: TRBD1; abundance: NA
CDR3nt: TGTGCCATCAGTGACCCGGGACTAGCGGGAGGCTACGAGCAGTACTTC; CDR3aa: CAISDPGLAGGYEQYF; j_gene: TRBJ2-7; v_gene: TRBV10-3; d_gene: TRBD2; abundance: NA
CDR3nt: TGTGCCAGCAGGAGACTAGCGGGAGGGAAAGATACGCAGTATTTT; CDR3aa: CASRRLAGGKDTQYF; j_gene: TRBJ2-3; v_gene: TRBV2; d_gene: TRBD2; abundance: once
CDR3nt: TGCAGCGTTGAACAGGGTCCCTCCTACGAGCAGTACTTC; CDR3aa: CSVEQGPSYEQYF; j_gene: TRBJ2-7; v_gene: TRBV29-1; d_gene: NA; abundance: NA
CDR3nt: TGTGCCAGCAGTTACTCTAACGGGGGGGCCCCAAATGAGCAGTTCTTC; CDR3aa: CASSYSNGGAPNEQFF; j_gene: TRBJ2-1; v_gene: TRBV6-5; d_gene: TRBD2; abundance: NA
CDR3nt: TGTGCCAGCAGTAGTCCGGTCCAAAACATTCAGTACTTC; CDR3aa: CASSSPVQNIQYF; j_gene: TRBJ2-4; v_gene: TRBV6-1; d_gene: NA; abundance: few
CDR3nt: TGTGCCAGCAGCCCGCCAAGAGAACGACTAGCGGGAACCCAAGAGACCCAGTACTTC; CDR3aa: CASSPPRERLAGTQETQYF; j_gene: TRBJ2-5; v_gene: TRBV5-6; d_gene: TRBD2; abundance: few
CDR3nt: TGTGCCAGCAGCAGAACGACAGGCCTACTGAGCACTGAAGCTTTCTTT; CDR3aa: CASSRTTGLLSTEAFF; j_gene: TRBJ1-1; v_gene: TRBV25-1; d_gene: NA; abundance: once
CDR3nt: TGTGCCAGCAGTACTACAGGATACGAGCAGTACTTC; CDR3aa: CASSTTGYEQYF; j_gene: TRBJ2-7; v_gene: TRBV2; d_gene: NA; abundance: NA
CDR3nt: TGCGCCAGCAGCCAAGATCTCGGGCGGGCAGGGGGCGCTTACGAGCAGTACTTC; CDR3aa: CASSQDLGRAGGAYEQYF; j_gene: TRBJ2-7; v_gene: TRBV4-1; d_gene: TRBD1; abundance: NA
CDR3nt: TGTGCCAGCAGCTTGGCGGAGAACACTGAAGCTTTCTTT; CDR3aa: CASSLAENTEAFF; j_gene: TRBJ1-1; v_gene: TRBV7-9; d_gene: NA; abundance: NA
CDR3nt: TGCGCCAGCAGCGCCGACAGGGGCTACGAGCAGTACTTC; CDR3aa: CASSADRGYEQYF; j_gene: TRBJ2-7; v_gene: TRBV5-1; d_gene: TRBD1; abundance: NA
CDR3nt: TGTGCCAGTAGGGGAGGGATCGGGGTCGGGGAGCTGTTTTTT; CDR3aa: CASRGGIGVGELFF; j_gene: TRBJ2-2; v_gene: TRBV19; d_gene: TRBD2; abundance: NA
CDR3nt: TGCGCCAGCAGCGCACAGGGCTACGCTGAAGCTTTCTTT; CDR3aa: CASSAQGYAEAFF; j_gene: TRBJ1-1; v_gene: TRBV5-1; d_gene: NA; abundance: NA
CDR3nt: TGTGCCAGCAGTTACTCTTCTGGAACTAGCGGGAGGGTTCAGTTCTTC; CDR3aa: CASSYSSGTSGRVQFF; j_gene: TRBJ2-1; v_gene: TRBV6-5; d_gene: TRBD2; abundance: NA
CDR3nt: TGTGCCAGCAGCTTAGCGTCCCTGACAGAAGAGACCCAGTACTTC; CDR3aa: CASSLASLTEETQYF; j_gene: TRBJ2-5; v_gene: TRBV7-9; d_gene: NA; abundance: once
CDR3nt: TGTGCCAGCAGCCCCAACTTAGCGGGAAACTACGAGCAGTACTTC; CDR3aa: CASSPNLAGNYEQYF; j_gene: TRBJ2-7; v_gene: TRBV28; d_gene: TRBD2; abundance: NA
CDR3nt: TGTGCCAGCAGCACGCAGGGACAGAGCACAGATACGCAGTATTTT; CDR3aa: CASSTQGQSTDTQYF; j_gene: TRBJ2-3; v_gene: TRBV7-2; d_gene: TRBD1; abundance: once
CDR3nt: TGTGCCAGCAGCATGAGGGACAGGGTTTCCTATGGCTACACCTTC; CDR3aa: CASSMRDRVSYGYTF; j_gene: TRBJ1-2; v_gene: TRBV7-8; d_gene: TRBD1; abundance: few
CDR3nt: TGTGCCAGCAGCCCTCGGAGGGGTAGGGCCGAGACCCAGTACTTC; CDR3aa: CASSPRRGRAETQYF; j_gene: TRBJ2-5; v_gene: TRBV6-5; d_gene: NA; abundance: once
CDR3nt: TGTGCCAGCAGTTTGGCTGCAAGCGGTGGGGTTAGCATTCAGTACTTC; CDR3aa: CASSLAASGGVSIQYF; j_gene: TRBJ2-4; v_gene: TRBV28; d_gene: NA; abundance: NA
CDR3nt: TGTGCCAGCAGAGTGACAAGCAATAGGGAGACCCAGTACTTC; CDR3aa: CASRVTSNRETQYF; j_gene: TRBJ2-5; v_gene: TRBV6-1; d_gene: NA; abundance: NA
CDR3nt: TGTGCCAGCAGTGAATTTGGGGCCCAAGGGGCCCAGCATTTT; CDR3aa: CASSEFGAQGAQHF; j_gene: TRBJ1-5; v_gene: TRBV25-1; d_gene: NA; abundance: NA
CDR3nt: TGCAGCGTTATTGAGGCTTCTGCATACGAGCAGTACTTC; CDR3aa: CSVIEASAYEQYF; j_gene: TRBJ2-7; v_gene: TRBV29-1; d_gene: NA; abundance: NA
CDR3nt: TGTGCCTGGAAGCGACAGTCGTCTCAAGAGACCCAGTACTTC; CDR3aa: CAWKRQSSQETQYF; j_gene: TRBJ2-5; v_gene: TRBV30; d_gene: NA; abundance: once
CDR3nt: TGTGCCAGCAGCCAGGGACGGAAGCGGGCCTACGAGCAGTACTTC; CDR3aa: CASSQGRKRAYEQYF; j_gene: TRBJ2-7; v_gene: TRBV7-8; d_gene: NA; abundance: NA
CDR3nt: TGTGCCAGCATCCAAGACAGGGTATCCACCGGGGAGCTGTTTTTT; CDR3aa: CASIQDRVSTGELFF; j_gene: TRBJ2-2; v_gene: TRBV6-1; d_gene: TRBD1; abundance: NA
CDR3nt: TGTGCCAGCAGAGCGCTAGCGGGGGCCGGCCGCCCGTTCTTC; CDR3aa: CASRALAGAGRPFF; j_gene: TRBJ2-1; v_gene: TRBV28; d_gene: TRBD2; abundance: once
CDR3nt: TGTGCCAGCAGCAGCCCGGGACAGGGCTACGAGCAGTACTTC; CDR3aa: CASSSPGQGYEQYF; j_gene: TRBJ2-7; v_gene: TRBV5-4; d_gene: TRBD1; abundance: NA
CDR3nt: TGTGCCTGGAGTGTTCAACTAGCCACCGGGGAGCTGTTTTTT; CDR3aa: CAWSVQLATGELFF; j_gene: TRBJ2-2; v_gene: TRBV30; d_gene: NA; abundance: NA
CDR3nt: TGTGCCAGCAGGCCGCCTCGGGGAAATACGCAGTATTTT; CDR3aa: CASRPPRGNTQYF; j_gene: TRBJ2-3; v_gene: TRBV6-5; d_gene: NA; abundance: NA
CDR3nt: TGTGCCAGCAGCTTACAGGGGACCGGGGAGCTGTTTTTT; CDR3aa: CASSLQGTGELFF; j_gene: TRBJ2-2; v_gene: TRBV7-9; d_gene: NA; abundance: NA
CDR3nt: TGTGCCAGTAGTGTACTAGCTCAAGAGACCCAGTACTTC; CDR3aa: CASSVLAQETQYF; j_gene: TRBJ2-5; v_gene: TRBV19; d_gene: NA; abundance: NA
CDR3nt: TGTGCCAGCAGTTTAGCGGGGTGGCCCGGGGAGACCCAGTACTTC; CDR3aa: CASSLAGWPGETQYF; j_gene: TRBJ2-5; v_gene: TRBV6-5; d_gene: TRBD2; abundance: NA
CDR3nt: TGTGCCAGCAGTTACCGGAGCGCACAAGAGACCCAGTACTTC; CDR3aa: CASSYRSAQETQYF; j_gene: TRBJ2-5; v_gene: TRBV6-5; d_gene: NA; abundance: NA
CDR3nt: TGTGCCAGCAGTGGGGACAGCTCCTATAATTCACCCCTCCACTTT; CDR3aa: CASSGDSSYNSPLHF; j_gene: TRBJ1-6; v_gene: TRBV2; d_gene: TRBD1; abundance: NA
CDR3nt: TGTGCCAGCAGCGGGGGACAGGGGATCTACAATGAGCAGTTCTTC; CDR3aa: CASSGGQGIYNEQFF; j_gene: TRBJ2-1; v_gene: TRBV5-4; d_gene: TRBD1; abundance: NA
CDR3nt: TGTGCCAGCAGTTCAGGGACAGGGTGGAGTGCGGGGCAGTACTTC; CDR3aa: CASSSGTGWSAGQYF; j_gene: TRBJ2-7; v_gene: TRBV28; d_gene: TRBD1; abundance: NA
CDR3nt: TGTGCCAGCAGCTTAGCGGGCTCGGACGCCCGGGGGGAAAAACTGTTTTTT; CDR3aa: CASSLAGSDARGEKLFF; j_gene: TRBJ1-4; v_gene: TRBV7-6; d_gene: NA; abundance: NA
CDR3nt: TGTGCCAGCAGGGCAGGACTAGCGGGAGGGATCGGCGAGCAGTACTTC; CDR3aa: CASRAGLAGGIGEQYF; j_gene: TRBJ2-7; v_gene: TRBV28; d_gene: TRBD2; abundance: NA
CDR3nt: TGCGCCAGCAAGGACGGGCAGGCCGGGACTAGCGGCTTCTTC; CDR3aa: CASKDGQAGTSGFF; j_gene: TRBJ2-1; v_gene: TRBV5-1; d_gene: TRBD2; abundance: NA
CDR3nt: TGTGCCAGCAGCATGACAGGGGACTCCTACAATGAGCAGTTCTTC; CDR3aa: CASSMTGDSYNEQFF; j_gene: TRBJ2-1; v_gene: TRBV5-6; d_gene: TRBD1; abundance: NA
CDR3nt: TGTGCCAGCAGCTCCCTATATGGCTACACCTTC; CDR3aa: CASSSLYGYTF; j_gene: TRBJ1-2; v_gene: TRBV28; d_gene: NA; abundance: NA
CDR3nt: TGTGCCAGCAGTGAAGGACAGCTACACTACGAGCAGTACTTC; CDR3aa: CASSEGQLHYEQYF; j_gene: TRBJ2-7; v_gene: TRBV28; d_gene: NA; abundance: NA
CDR3nt: TGCGCCAGCACCCCCGGGACGCGGGGGGTCGGGGAGCTGTTTTTT; CDR3aa: CASTPGTRGVGELFF; j_gene: TRBJ2-2; v_gene: TRBV5-1; d_gene: TRBD2; abundance: NA
CDR3nt: TGCGCCAGCAGCTTGGCCGTAATGCGGAGTAACACCGGGGAGCTGTTTTTT; CDR3aa: CASSLAVMRSNTGELFF; j_gene: TRBJ2-2; v_gene: TRBV5-1; d_gene: NA; abundance: NA
CDR3nt: TGTGCCAGCACCCCCGCCCAACTAGCGGGAGGGGTCTCCTACGAGCAGTACTTC; CDR3aa: CASTPAQLAGGVSYEQYF; j_gene: TRBJ2-7; v_gene: TRBV5-6; d_gene: TRBD2; abundance: NA
CDR3nt: TGTGCCACGAAAGGGGGGGGCTGGTACGAGCAGTACTTC; CDR3aa: CATKGGGWYEQYF; j_gene: TRBJ2-7; v_gene: TRBV6-6; d_gene: NA; abundance: NA
CDR3nt: TGCGCCAGCAGCCAAGGTTCAAGCAATCAGCCCCAGCATTTT; CDR3aa: CASSQGSSNQPQHF; j_gene: TRBJ1-5; v_gene: TRBV4-1; d_gene: NA; abundance: few